The T cell receptor (beta chain) under discussion was sequenced for a study of cytomegalovirus exposure and HLA in healthy donors (dated by TCRdb to 2016 to 2017). Context from the whole study: In an earlier analysis of approximately 640 of the donors, 276 Gb of sequence data and some 120 million unique TCR beta sequences from 150 million to 200 million T cells were reported. About 280 gigabases of sequencing data and approximately 92 million unique TCR sequences made up an early release that covered 640 HLA-typed donors. Among the roughly 400 genotyped donors, around 81% belonged to the genetic ancestry cluster associated with self-reported Caucasian donors. The aim of the study was to test whether cataloging public T cell receptors could identify signatures of past pathogen exposure. The study used immunosequencing to profile the T cell repertoires of more than 650 subjects and linked those repertoires to cytomegalovirus serostatus. Besides the first cohort of under 700 subjects, a separate validation cohort made up of some 110 different subjects was used. The study combined high-throughput TCR immunosequencing, statistical association of individual TCRs with disease status, and machine learning to predict cytomegalovirus infection status. A later analysis re-examined previously published TCR beta repertoires from 500 to 700 donors and added high-resolution HLA genotyping to investigate patterns of TCR occurrence. The later analysis used no new phenotypic data to find candidate immune exposures, relying instead on TCR beta sequences and their occurrence across donors. An earlier analysis of some 500 of the donors applied high-throughput TCR beta sequencing to assess whether each TCR beta V gene segment acted as functional or pseudogenic. Donor age, sex, ethnicity and CMV serostatus were compiled alongside the repertoire data. A later genetic analysis used genome-wide SNP genotypes for about 55% of the 666 donors, treating that subset as a discovery cohort. Every discovery cohort repertoire had been produced on one sequencing platform. Class I and class II HLA loci were covered by the typing at four-digit resolution. The number of typed donors differed by locus: roughly 620-630 for A, B, C, DRB1 and DQB1; roughly 510 for DQA1; some 590 for DPA1; and about 450 for DPB1. Roughly 5 DR-DQ haplotypes were handled as single units for association and clustering, since linkage in the cohort was strong. Across about 380 genotyped donors of the cohort, an average of approximately 240,000 unique TCR beta nucleotide sequences per donor were sequenced, and roughly 18% of those sequences were non-productive. Study-level results and caveats: A few of the identified cytomegalovirus-associated TCR beta chains were confirmed in vitro to be specific for cytomegalovirus antigens. Because some donors lacked HLA typing at each locus, the association tests relied only on the typed subset. A later analysis found that most CMV-associated TCR beta chains appeared HLA-restricted, with HLA associations seemingly driven largely by CMV exposure. Sequencing depth was assumed to be roughly uniform across donors in the presence/absence analyses, though that assumption may not hold. The sequencing pipeline was judged likely to have produced a cluster of highly shared sequence variants as a technical artifact. In a later analysis, TCR association rates were found to vary across HLA loci, with the most associated TCRs seen for DRB1 alleles and the fewest for HLA-C alleles. The classifier was reported to diagnose cytomegalovirus status with high specificity and sensitivity in both the original cohort and the validation cohort. In this cohort, only TCR beta chains were sequenced, and detectable features were limited by the absence of alpha or paired-chain data. Immune exposure information for the cohort was limited to CMV serostatus. According to the authors, the approach could potentially be generalized to other disease states and immunological phenotypes. The earlier analysis of 587 of the donors excluded about 16 rarely observed V segments, including chromosome 9 orphons, because counts were too low. Some IMGT-functional V segments, including TRBV6-2 and TRBV6-3, could not be told apart with the 87-base-pair reads, so those segments were excluded. A further reported finding was that TCR beta sequences accurately predicted the HLA-A and HLA-B alleles for most subjects in the first cohort. Specific HLA alleles were associated with over 15,000 TCR beta sequences at a false discovery rate of 0.05 in a later analysis. According to a later genetic analysis, donors in an Asian-associated ancestry cluster had fewer N-insertions in productive TCRs than the approximately 650-donor mean. An earlier analysis of 587 of the donors showed that most TCR beta V segments appeared in productive rearrangements either about 87% or about 30% of the time, which broadly matched IMGT annotations. Linkage disequilibrium might explain the correlated functional status among segregating V segments, but an unknown experimental factor could not be excluded. When HLA alleles, especially DR and DQ, strongly co-occurred, attributing TCR associations to individual alleles was difficult. In a later analysis, several top co-occurrence clusters were reported to appear linked to parvovirus B19, influenza, CMV and Epstein-Barr virus. The study gave a list of under 200 TCR beta chains associated with cytomegalovirus. A later genetic analysis associated a missense DCLRE1C variant with V-gene and J-gene trimming of TCR beta chains, and an independent cohort replicated the association. While some public TCRs were present in many individuals, most TCR sequences turned up only very rarely across donors. In a later analysis, HLA-associated TCR beta chains were found to be more clonally expanded and to have lower generation probabilities than equally common non-associated chains.

Receptors were amplified or captured by the immunoSEQ multiplex PCR assay. For the multiplex PCR, a mixture combining 60 forward primers for TCR Vbeta segments and 13 reverse primers for TCR Jbeta segments was used. The CDR3 region of rearranged TCR beta genes was amplified from genomic DNA with a multiplex PCR assay. Amplified TCR beta libraries were sequenced as 87-base-pair reads on the Illumina HiSeq System. On the study's bioinformatics: In a later analysis, tens of millions of unique TCR beta chains were counted across the approximately 620 repertoires, and about 10 million of these chains were shared by at least two donors. A nearest-neighbor algorithm error-corrected the raw reads and collapsed the reads into unique sequences, merging closely related sequences to remove PCR and sequencing errors. CDR3 sequences were aligned to IMGT reference sequences to assign V, D and J gene segments. For a sequence to be retained, a match of at least six nucleotides was required to both a V gene segment and a J gene segment. A rearrangement was called productive if the CDR3 had no stop codons and remained in frame with V and J, and every other rearrangement was called non-productive. CDR3 was defined according to IMGT convention as the region running from the second conserved V-encoded cysteine to the conserved J-encoded phenylalanine. In an earlier analysis of around 540 of the donors, sequences lacking an unambiguous match to a single V gene segment were excluded. An earlier analysis of 587 of the donors classified V segments as functional when productive rearrangements were above 56.7% and as segregating when the standard deviation between donors was above 5%. A statistical classification framework was developed to diagnose cytomegalovirus status using the catalog of TCR beta chain sequences. A later analysis assigned V and J genes by comparing TCR nucleotide sequences with IMGT/GENE-DB human TR gene sequences. The TCRdist pipeline was used in a later analysis to assign CDR3 sequences and most-parsimonious VDJ recombination scenarios. In a later analysis, every TCR beta chain was defined by the combination of its CDR3 amino acid sequence and its V-gene family, and reads without a unique V-gene family were dropped. In a later analysis, a few hundred highly shared, low-generation-probability nucleotide sequences were removed to address suspected cross-contamination and a sequencing artifact. A later analysis calculated a clonal expansion index for each public chain from normalized within-repertoire ranks of inferred template counts. In a later analysis, generation probabilities were computed using a VDJ recombination model fitted to out-of-frame rearrangements, and the results were checked against IGoR. In a later analysis, hypergeometric tests were used to score TCR-TCR, TCR-HLA and TCR-CMV co-occurrence, with a repertoire-size bias correction applied to TCR pairs. To estimate false discovery rates, a later analysis permuted the HLA or CMV assignments 20 times. A later analysis grouped co-occurring TCRs with DBSCAN, adding TCRdist sequence similarity when clustering within HLA-allele-positive subsets. Co-occurrence clustering excluded repertoires with fewer than 30,000 or more than 120,000 public chains, plus five with anomalous nucleotide sharing. TCRdb obtained this table from immuneACCESS and retained in-frame rearrangements with V and J assigned. These tables miss some clones; where compared with another copy, unresolved V genes account for less than half of the shortfall, and the remainder is unexplained. That table is the source of V, J and clone size, and D and trimming were worked out from the DNA. The table for this sample lists some 200,000 clones; around 83% of them were counted only once. The ten largest clones add up to 1.1% to 1.5% of the sample.

Regarding this clone: The target of this receptor is not known. No base quality information exists; no much larger clone differs at one position.

Trimming accounts for 4 bases at V and 0 bases at J, while the number of junction bases matched to no gene is 6. Reading from cysteine to phenylalanine, the CDR3 counts 16 amino acids. Just CDR3 DNA is preserved here, 48 bases in frame from base 1. Taken from the germline V gene, the CDR1 and CDR2 loops are SGDLS and YYNGEE. The cohort consisted of 666 healthy bone marrow donors. At the time of sampling, every cohort member was nominally healthy, though immune exposures that went unrecorded were likely present. The donor tested CMV seronegative, placing the donor among the 350 to 400 seronegative members of the cohort. Each donor provided a peripheral blood sample, and peripheral blood mononuclear cells were used for TCR beta sequencing. Genomic DNA extraction from the blood cell samples was performed with the Qiagen DNeasy Blood Extraction Kit.

The chain links TRBV9 with TRBJ1-3; 8 bases in the middle match TRBD1. Sequenced input: PBMCs. The sequence derives from a girl aged 5-17 years in good health and CMV-seronegative. Here is the DNA: TGTGCCAGCAGCACCCGGACAGGGAACTCTGGAAACACCATATATTTT. Its protein reads: CASSTRTGNSGNTIYF.